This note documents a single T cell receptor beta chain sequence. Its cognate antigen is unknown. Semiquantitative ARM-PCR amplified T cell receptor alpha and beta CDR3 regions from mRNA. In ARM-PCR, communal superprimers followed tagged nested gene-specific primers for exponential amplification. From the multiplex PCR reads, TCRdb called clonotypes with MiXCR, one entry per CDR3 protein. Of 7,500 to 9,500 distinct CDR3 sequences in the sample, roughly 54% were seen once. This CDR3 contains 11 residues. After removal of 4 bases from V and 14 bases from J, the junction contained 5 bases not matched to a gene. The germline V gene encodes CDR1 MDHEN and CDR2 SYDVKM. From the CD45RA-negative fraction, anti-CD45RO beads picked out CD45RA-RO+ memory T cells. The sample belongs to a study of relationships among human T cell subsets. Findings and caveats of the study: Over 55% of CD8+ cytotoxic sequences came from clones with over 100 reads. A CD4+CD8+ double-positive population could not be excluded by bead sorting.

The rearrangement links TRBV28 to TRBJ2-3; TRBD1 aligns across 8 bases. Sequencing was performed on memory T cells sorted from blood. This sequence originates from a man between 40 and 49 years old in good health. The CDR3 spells CASSSDRERYF. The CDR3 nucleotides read TGTGCCAGCAGTTCGGACAGGGAGCGGTATTTT.